These 6 T cell receptor beta chains were sequenced from one sample in a study of radiotherapy plus CTLA-4 blockade in lung cancer. Profiling relied on immunoSEQ multiplex PCR, and the TCRdb table lists in-frame clones only, not all of them. The data hold about 98,000 clones, with 82% observed a single time. Here the sequenced sample was peripheral blood, taken from a patient treated with radiotherapy plus ipilimumab. These receptors all stem from a human donor with non-small cell lung cancer who had a partial response to radiotherapy plus ipilimumab.

This clone was detected a few times. The chain combines TRBV7-9 with TRBJ2-7; possible D gene TRBD1, 7 bases. With 4 bases removed from V and 0 bases from J, the gap between germline ends came to 13 bases. This CDR3 is 15 amino acids long. The germline gives CDR1 SEHNR, CDR2 FQNEAQ (reference sequence). CDR3: CASSSTGRSSYEQYF. The DNA for the CDR3 is TGTGCCAGCAGCTCGACAGGGAGGAGCTCCTACGAGCAGTACTTC. Supplemented by reference TRBV7-9 and TRBJ2-7, the full variable domain reads DTGVSQNPRHKITKRGQNVTFRCDPISEHNRLYWYRQTLGQGPEFLTYFQNEAQLEKSRLLSDRFSAERPKGSFSTLEIQRTEQGDSAMYLCASSSTGRSSYEQYFGPGTRLTVT.

The V and J genes are TRBV9 and TRBJ2-3; a weak D match, TRBD2 (6 bases). V gave up 2 bases and J gave up 6 bases, with 16 bases separating them. CDR1 is SGDLS and CDR2 is YYNGEE in the germline V gene. The CDR3 contains 15 residues. In nucleotides, the CDR3 is TGTGCCAGCAGCGTTTCCACGGGAGCGGTGGATACGCAGTATTTT. Translated: CASSVSTGAVDTQYF.

This clone was seen only a few times. The gene calls are TRBV27 and TRBJ2-7, with TRBD1 as a possible D gene (6 bases). V was trimmed by 0 bases and J by 5 bases, leaving 17 bases between them. The length of the CDR3 is 16 residues. CDR1 is MNHEY, CDR2 SMNVEV, per germline (reference sequence). In DNA form, the CDR3 reads TGTGCCAGCAGTTTATCCACAGGGTGGGTCGGCAACGAGCAGTACTTC. Translation: CASSLSTGWVGNEQYF.

The chain links TRBV30 to TRBJ1-1; 9 bases are shared with TRBD1. V was clipped by 4 bases and J by 4 bases; unmatched bases: 7. The CDR3 runs 14 residues. Germline lookup yields CDR1 GTSNPN and CDR2 SVGIG (reference sequence). The CDR3 loop is CAWTDTGGGTEAFF. The CDR3 DNA is TGTGCCTGGACCGACACAGGGGGCGGCACTGAAGCTTTCTTT.

The V and J genes are TRBV11-2 and TRBJ2-1, with D maybe TRBD2 (6 bases). Trimming removed 0 bases at V and 7 bases at J, with 19 bases between. CDR1 is SGHAT, CDR2 FQNNGV, per germline. This CDR3 has 17 residues. For the CDR3, the DNA is TGTGCCAGCAGCTTAGATCGGAGGGCCGGGAGTACGAATGAGCAGTTCTTC. It translates to CASSLDRRAGSTNEQFF.

This clone came up a few times. For the CDR3, the DNA is TGTGCCAGCAGTTTTGTTTCAATAACAGGGGCCGGGGGCTACACCTTC. Translated: CASSFVSITGAGGYTF. The chain has TRBV27 and TRBJ1-2, with 7 bases fitting TRBD1. V was pared by 3 bases and J by 8 bases, with 15 bases of the junction left unmatched. This CDR3 has 16 amino acids. From germline, CDR1 is MNHEY and CDR2 SMNVEV (reference sequence).